Below are 12 T cell receptor beta chains sequenced from a single sample in a study of blood T cell repertoires in COVID-19. Repertoires were generated with immunoSEQ multiplex PCR, while TCRdb's copy carries only in-frame clones and drops some. In the table there are about 130,000 clones, 60% to 80% of which are singletons. The sequenced sample consisted of peripheral blood. The receptors originated from a man aged 55 to 70 with acute or convalescent COVID-19.

The chain is built from TRBV2 and TRBJ2-2; D remains ambiguous. V gave up 1 base and J gave up 3 bases, with 9 bases separating them. In germline, CDR1 is SNHLY, CDR2 FYNNEI. The CDR3 has 15 amino acids. The CDR3 bases are TGTGCCAGCAGTGAAGTCCCGCTACACACCGGGGAGCTGTTTTTT. Residues: CASSEVPLHTGELFF.

The chain recombines TRBV24-1 with TRBJ2-1, with D possibly matching TRBD1 (6 bases). V was pared by 1 base and J by 5 bases, with 14 bases between. The CDR3 contains 16 residues. CDR1 KGHDR and CDR2 SFDVKD come from the germline V gene. CDR3 sequence reads: CATSDLSTGRHNEQFF. CDR3 bases: TGTGCCACCAGTGATTTAAGTACAGGGCGACACAATGAGCAGTTCTTC.

The V gene is TRBV6-5, the J gene TRBJ2-3; D may be TRBD2 (6 bases). The germline V gene has CDR1 MNHEY and CDR2 SVGAGI. V was pared by 2 bases and J by 2 bases, with 11 bases between. This CDR3 has 15 residues. CDR3 region: CASSYARGFTDTQYF. The CDR3 bases are TGTGCCAGCAGTTACGCCCGGGGGTTCACAGATACGCAGTATTTT.

This clone was seen only a few times. CDR3 protein: CASGLQGRNSPLHF. CDR3 nucleotide sequence: TGTGCCAGCGGATTACAGGGGAGAAATTCACCCCTCCACTTT. V gene TRBV6-5 combines with J gene TRBJ1-6, with 7 bases that match TRBD1. Germline assignment: CDR1 MNHEY and CDR2 SVGAGI. The ends lost 8 bases at V and 7 bases at J; junction bases unmatched: 8. The CDR3 has 14 residues.

This sequence joins TRBV3-1 (or the pseudogene TRBV3-2) and TRBJ1-2; D is possibly TRBD1 (5 bases). The V and J ends lost 1 base and 8 bases respectively, with 11 bases between them. Germline V gives CDR1 LGHDT, CDR2 YNNKEL (reference sequence). The CDR3 consists of 13 residues. CDR3 in amino acids: CASSQGGGGGYTF. CDR3 nucleotides: TGTGCCAGCAGCCAAGGGGGCGGGGGAGGCTACACCTTC.

This clone was seen a few times. The chain has TRBV24-1 and TRBJ1-1; 8 bases match TRBD1. The CDR3 covers 16 residues. Trimming at V came to 4 bases and at J to 1 base, leaving 7 bases not matched to a gene. The germline V gene has CDR1 KGHDR and CDR2 SFDVKD. The CDR3 nucleotides read TGTGCCACCAGTGACCGTTGGACAGGGCGGAACACTGAAGCTTTCTTT. As protein: CATSDRWTGRNTEAFF.

The chain is built from TRBV27 and TRBJ2-2; no firm D call. This CDR3 is built from 12 residues. V was trimmed by 4 bases and J by 6 bases, leaving 6 bases between them. Germline V lookup: CDR1 MNHEY, CDR2 SMNVEV (reference sequence). CDR3 in amino acids: CASSYSAGELFF. CDR3 nucleotide sequence: TGTGCCAGCAGTTATTCGGCCGGGGAGCTGTTTTTT.

J is TRBJ1-5 and V is TRBV6-5; the D is unclear. Trimming removed 2 bases at V and 6 bases at J, with 11 bases between. CDR1 MNHEY and CDR2 SVGAGI come from the germline V gene. This CDR3 has 14 residues. CDR3 nucleotide sequence: TGTGCCAGCAGTTACGATCAGTGGGCTCAGCCCCAGCATTTT. It codes for CASSYDQWAQPQHF.

The rearrangement links TRBV19 to TRBJ1-4, with D perhaps matching TRBD1 (6 bases). CDR3 length: 17 residues. Germline CDR1 LNHDA, CDR2 SQIVND (reference sequence). Trimming stripped 3 bases from V and 0 bases from J, with 14 bases between. The CDR3 DNA reads TGTGCCAGTAGTATCAGTAGTTGGACAGCAACTAATGAAAAACTGTTTTTT. It codes for CASSISSWTATNEKLFF.

CDR3 DNA: TGTGCCAGCAGCCAAAACTGGGCAGTAGAAGACTATGGCTACACCTTC. Amino acid sequence: CASSQNWAVEDYGYTF. The chain has TRBV3-1 (or the pseudogene TRBV3-2) and TRBJ1-2; no definite D call. CDR3 length: 16 amino acids. Germline V gene data show CDR1 as LGHDT and CDR2 as YNNKEL (reference sequence). V was shortened by 2 bases and J by 3 bases, with 16 bases between the two germline ends.

The J gene is TRBJ1-2, the V gene TRBV19; TRBD1 matches 8 bases. Germline loops: CDR1 LNHDA, CDR2 SQIVND (reference sequence). J was trimmed by 5 bases and V by 7 bases; bases with no gene match: 9. The CDR3 spans 14 residues. The CDR3 loop reads CASIAQGARYGYTF. In DNA, the CDR3 is TGTGCCAGTATCGCGCAGGGGGCCAGGTATGGCTACACCTTC.

This clone was observed a handful of times. The CDR3 region has the DNA TGCGCCAGCACCAACGGGGGGACAAGCTCTGGAAACACCATATATTTT. As protein: CASTNGGTSSGNTIYF. The chain has TRBV5-1 and TRBJ1-3; TRBD1 might be the D (6 bases). The CDR3 runs 16 residues. Trimming pared 6 bases from V and 0 bases from J, leaving 16 bases between. The V gene's germline CDR1 is SGHRS and CDR2 YFSETQ.